A single sample is the source of the 4 T cell receptor beta chains below, sequenced in a study of cytomegalovirus exposure and HLA in healthy donors. The PCR was carried out with 60 Vbeta primers and 13 Jbeta primers. Libraries were prepared by immunoSEQ multiplex PCR; TCRdb keeps only in-frame clonotypes and omits some of them. The table shows approximately 140,000 clones, with roughly 83% occurring only once. The material sequenced was PBMCs. The receptors come from a female donor in good health and CMV-seronegative.

This chain joins TRBV5-1 and TRBJ1-1, with D uncertain. CDR1 and CDR2 from the germline V gene are SGHRS and YFSETQ. V was pared by 5 bases and J by 4 bases, with 9 bases between. This CDR3 region has 12 residues. The CDR3 DNA follows: TGCGCCAGCAGTGACCCGGGCACTGAAGCTTTCTTT. Encoded protein: CASSDPGTEAFF. The full variable domain, rest sourced from reference TRBV5-1 and TRBJ1-1, is KAGVTQTPRYLIKTRGQQVTLSCSPISGHRSVSWYQQTPGQGLQFLFEYFSETQRNKGNFPGRFSGRQFSNSRSEMNVSTLELGDSALYLCASSDPGTEAFFGQGTRLTVV.

The chain employs TRBV27 and TRBJ1-2, with D perhaps matching TRBD1 (6 bases). This CDR3 spans 14 amino acids. Per the germline V gene, CDR1 is MNHEY and CDR2 is SMNVEV (reference sequence). The V and J ends lost 3 bases and 0 bases respectively, with 8 bases between them. Written as DNA, the CDR3 is TGTGCCAGCAGTTTGGGGGCTACTAACTATGGCTACACCTTC. Amino acid sequence: CASSLGATNYGYTF.

This clone was counted between two and nine times. The rearrangement joins TRBV2 to TRBJ1-5; D might be TRBD1 (5 bases). Germline assignment: CDR1 SNHLY and CDR2 FYNNEI. The V gene lost 7 bases and the J gene lost 6 bases, with 13 bases spanning the gap. CDR3 size: 13 residues. The DNA of the CDR3 is TGTGCCAGCAAAACCGGGGGGATTCAGCCCCAGCATTTT. It is translated as CASKTGGIQPQHF.

This clone was detected once. This chain joins TRBV28 and TRBJ1-5; D ambiguous. CDR1 is MDHEN and CDR2 is SYDVKM in the germline V gene. V shed 6 bases and J shed 2 bases, with 14 bases lying between them. The length of the CDR3 is 15 residues. The CDR3 DNA reads TGTGCCAGCAGAGCCCCCGGGGATGGCAATCAGCCCCAGCATTTT. Translating it yields CASRAPGDGNQPQHF.